The entry below gives a single TCR beta chain sequence along with its context. Its antigen has not been determined. Base qualities are not provided; no much larger clone lies one nucleotide away. Library preparation used the immunoSEQ multiplex PCR assay. TCRdb obtained this table from immuneACCESS and retained in-frame rearrangements with V and J assigned. These tables miss some clones; where compared with another copy, unresolved V genes account for less than half of the shortfall, and the remainder is unexplained. The sample includes roughly 98,000 clones, with more than 80% observed a single time. 6.5% to 9.5% of the sample goes to the ten largest clones. This sample is part of a study of control samples from healthy donors and cancer patients (dated by TCRdb to 2018 to 2021). Compared with germline, V lacks 2 bases and J lacks 4 bases; bases without a gene match: 4. CDR3 length: 14 amino acids, cysteine to phenylalanine. Only the CDR3 part of the read is kept: 42 bases, read in frame from the first base. From a lookup of the germline V gene (reference sequence), CDR1 and CDR2 are SEHNR and FQNEAQ.

Sequencing was performed on blood. The receptor was derived from a young man in good health. The sequence joins TRBV7-9 to TRBJ2-5, and TRBD2 aligns with 7 junction nucleotides. The nucleotides read TGTGCCAGCAGCTTACCTTTAGCGGGAGAGACCCAGTACTTC. Its translation reads: CASSLPLAGETQYF.